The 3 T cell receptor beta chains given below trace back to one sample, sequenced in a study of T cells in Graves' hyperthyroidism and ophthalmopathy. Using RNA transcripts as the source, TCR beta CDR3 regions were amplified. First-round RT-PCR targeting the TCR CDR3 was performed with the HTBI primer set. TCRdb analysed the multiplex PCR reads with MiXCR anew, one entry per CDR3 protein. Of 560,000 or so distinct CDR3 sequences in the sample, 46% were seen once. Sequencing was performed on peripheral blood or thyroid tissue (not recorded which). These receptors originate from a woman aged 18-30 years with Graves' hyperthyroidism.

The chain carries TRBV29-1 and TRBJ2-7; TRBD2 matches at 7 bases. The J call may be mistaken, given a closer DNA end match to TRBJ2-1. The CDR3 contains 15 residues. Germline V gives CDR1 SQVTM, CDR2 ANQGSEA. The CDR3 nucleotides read TGCAGCGTTGGTATACTAGCGTCAGTTGCGGATGAGCAGTTCTTC. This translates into CSVGILASVADEQFF.

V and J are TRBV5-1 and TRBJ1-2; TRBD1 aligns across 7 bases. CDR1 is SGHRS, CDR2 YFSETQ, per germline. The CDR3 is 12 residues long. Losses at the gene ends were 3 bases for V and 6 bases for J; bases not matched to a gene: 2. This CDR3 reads CASSWGQNGYTF. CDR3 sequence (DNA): TGCGCCAGCAGCTGGGGACAGAATGGCTACACCTTC.

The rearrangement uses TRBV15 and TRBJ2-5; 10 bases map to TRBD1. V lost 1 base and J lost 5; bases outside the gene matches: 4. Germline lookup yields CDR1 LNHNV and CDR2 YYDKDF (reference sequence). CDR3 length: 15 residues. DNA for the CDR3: TGTGCCACCAGCAGAGGGACAGGGGGTCGGGAGACCCAGTACTTC. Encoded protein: CATSRGTGGRETQYF. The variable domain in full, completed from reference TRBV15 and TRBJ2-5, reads DAMVIQNPRYQVTQFGKPVTLSCSQTLNHNVMYWYQQKSSQAPKLLFHYYDKDFNNEADTPDNFQSRRPNTSFCFLDIRSPGLGDTAMYLCATSRGTGGRETQYFGPGTRLLVL.